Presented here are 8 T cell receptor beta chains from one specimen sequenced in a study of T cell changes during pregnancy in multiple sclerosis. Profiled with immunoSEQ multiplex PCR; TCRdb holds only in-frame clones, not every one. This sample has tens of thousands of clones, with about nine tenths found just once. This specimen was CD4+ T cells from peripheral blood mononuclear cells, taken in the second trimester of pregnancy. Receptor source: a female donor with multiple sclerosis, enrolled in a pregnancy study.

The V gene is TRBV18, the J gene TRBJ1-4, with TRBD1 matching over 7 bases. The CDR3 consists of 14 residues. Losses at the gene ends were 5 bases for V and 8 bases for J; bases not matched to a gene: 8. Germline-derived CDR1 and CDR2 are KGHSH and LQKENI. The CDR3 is CASSSDRVSEKLFF. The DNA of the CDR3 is TGTGCCAGCTCATCCGACAGGGTGAGCGAAAAACTGTTTTTT.

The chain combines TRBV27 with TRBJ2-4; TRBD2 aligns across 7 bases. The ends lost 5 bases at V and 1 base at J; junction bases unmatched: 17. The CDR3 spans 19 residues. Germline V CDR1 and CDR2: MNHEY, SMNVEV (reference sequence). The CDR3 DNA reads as TGTGCCAGCAGTACCGATAAGTTTGGGGGGGTTACTGCCAAAAACATTCAGTACTTC. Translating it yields CASSTDKFGGVTAKNIQYF.

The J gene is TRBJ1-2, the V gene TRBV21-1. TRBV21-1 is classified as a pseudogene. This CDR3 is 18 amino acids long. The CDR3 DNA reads TGTGCCAGCAGCGCCCAGGAGGAGAGGGAAAGAAAGTCCCATGGCTACACCTTC. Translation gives CASSAQEERERKSHGYTF.

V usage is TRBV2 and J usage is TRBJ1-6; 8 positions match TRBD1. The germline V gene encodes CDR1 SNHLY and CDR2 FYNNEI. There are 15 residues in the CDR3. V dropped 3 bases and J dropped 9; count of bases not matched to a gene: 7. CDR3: CASSDRGLKRSPLHF. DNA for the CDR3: TGTGCCAGCAGTGACAGGGGGCTGAAGCGTTCACCCCTCCACTTT.

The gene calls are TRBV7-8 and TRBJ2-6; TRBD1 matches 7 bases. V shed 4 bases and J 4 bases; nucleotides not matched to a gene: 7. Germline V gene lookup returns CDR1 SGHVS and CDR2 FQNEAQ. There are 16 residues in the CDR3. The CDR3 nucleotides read TGTGCCAGCAGCTCAGACAGGGCAACCGGGGCCAACGTCCTGACTTTC. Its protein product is CASSSDRATGANVLTF.

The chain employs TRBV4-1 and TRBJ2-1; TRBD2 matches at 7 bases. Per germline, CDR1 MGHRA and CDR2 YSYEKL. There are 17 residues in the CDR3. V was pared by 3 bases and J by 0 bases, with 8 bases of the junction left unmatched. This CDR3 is CASSQGGMRSSYNEQFF. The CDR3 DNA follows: TGCGCCAGCAGCCAGGGGGGGATGAGGAGCTCCTACAATGAGCAGTTCTTC.

The CDR3 bases are TGCAGTGCTAGCGAACGGGGAACCATATATTTT. Translation: CSASERGTIYF. The chain couples TRBV20-1 to TRBJ1-3; D uncertain. The CDR3 is made up of 11 amino acids. V lost 3 bases and J lost 10, with 10 bases in between. Germline values: CDR1 DFQATT, CDR2 SNEGSKA (reference sequence).

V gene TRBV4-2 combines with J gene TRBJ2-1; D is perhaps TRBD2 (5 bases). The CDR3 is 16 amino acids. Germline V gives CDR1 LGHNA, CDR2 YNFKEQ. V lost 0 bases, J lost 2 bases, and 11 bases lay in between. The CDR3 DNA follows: TGTGCCAGCAGCCAAGATGGACTCCGTACCTACAATGAGCAGTTCTTC. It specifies CASSQDGLRTYNEQFF.